This T cell receptor beta chain was retrieved from a study of OX40 agonist ivuxolimab in advanced cancers. Findings of the study overall: Expansion of clones was among the lowest in partial responders at 0.1-3.0 mg/kg.

Profiled with immunoSEQ multiplex PCR; TCRdb holds only in-frame clones, not every one. Found here are 85,000 to 95,000 clones, 89% of them singletons; the top ten hold around 0.34%. As concerns this clone: Its antigen is not known.

The starting material was CD4+ or CD8+ T cells sorted from blood, obtained in a trial of the OX40 agonist ivuxolimab. This TCR came from an adult with an advanced solid tumor such as melanoma, head and neck, liver or kidney cancer.

The CDR3 region is CAWSVRLTNTGELFF. Written as DNA, the CDR3 is TGTGCCTGGAGTGTGAGGCTGACGAACACCGGGGAGCTGTTTTTT. The chain combines TRBV30 with TRBJ2-2, with D uncertain. Germline CDR1 is GTSNPN and CDR2 is SVGIG (reference sequence). This CDR3 spans 15 amino acids. With 0 bases removed from V and 0 bases from J, the gap between germline ends came to 8 bases. The full variable domain, completed using reference TRBV30 and TRBJ2-2, is SQTIHQWPATLVQPVGSPLSLECTVEGTSNPNLYWYRQAAGRGLQLLFYSVGIGQISSEVPQNLSASRPQDRQFILSSKKLLLSDSGFYLCAWSVRLTNTGELFFGEGSRLTVL.